This T cell receptor beta chain derives from a study of blood T cell repertoires in COVID-19. Whole-study context: T cells, B-cell-depleted T cells, or PBMCs supplied cDNA or gDNA.

Shortly before study entry, within 2 weeks, exposed participants had met a COVID-19 case. V was shortened by 5 bases and J by 3 bases, with 11 bases between the two germline ends. Germline V CDR1 and CDR2: MNHEY, SMNVEV (reference sequence). The CDR3 sequence is 13 residues long. Clones were read by immunoSEQ multiplex PCR, and TCRdb kept only the in-frame ones, dropping some. The sample lists roughly 400,000 clones, about 88% seen once, with approximately 1.3% in the top ten. The chain joins TRBV27 to TRBJ2-7, with TRBD1 as a possible D gene (5 bases). This TCR was sampled from a woman in her late teens or twenties who had been exposed to COVID-19. The sequencing input was PBMCs or T cells enriched from blood (not recorded which). The CDR3 nucleotides are TGTGCCAGCAGTGCGACTCAGGGCTACGAGCAGTACTTC. It specifies CASSATQGYEQYF.